This T cell receptor beta chain comes out of a study of cytomegalovirus exposure and HLA in healthy donors. PCR employed 60 Vbeta and 13 Jbeta primers. Clones were read by immunoSEQ multiplex PCR, and TCRdb kept only the in-frame ones, dropping some. The sample records under 200,000 clones, around 76% being singletons. The germline CDR1 and CDR2 sequences are LNHDA and SQIVND (reference sequence). Trimming stripped 1 base from V and 6 bases from J, with 12 bases between. The CDR3 has 14 amino acids. The receptor comes from a man between 60 and 70 years old in good health and CMV-seronegative. The specimen was PBMCs. V usage is TRBV19 and J usage is TRBJ1-2; D is undetermined. This CDR3 reads CASSIATDAHGYTF. DNA of the CDR3: TGTGCCAGTAGTATAGCAACAGACGCACATGGCTACACCTTC.